Shown below are 25 T cell receptor beta chains from a single sample sequenced in a study of cytomegalovirus exposure and HLA in healthy donors (dated by TCRdb to 2016 to 2017). The receptor library was made with the immunoSEQ multiplex PCR assay. For the multiplex PCR, a mixture combining 60 forward primers for TCR Vbeta segments and 13 reverse primers for TCR Jbeta segments was used. TCRdb mirrors the immuneACCESS table, restricted to in-frame sequences. Some clones are absent from its copies; in checked studies, under half trace to an unresolved V gene, and the reason for the others is unknown. Within this sample are about 160,000 clones, with over 70% of them counted one time only. The ten largest account for around 1.3% of the sample. The specimen was PBMCs. All receptors derive from a woman between 25 and 40 years old in good health and CMV-seronegative.

V and J are TRBV4-2 and TRBJ2-5, with unresolved D. TRBJ2-7 explains the end of the DNA better; the J call may be wrong. CDR3 size: 15 residues. Germline assignment: CDR1 LGHNA and CDR2 YNFKEQ. The CDR3 DNA is TGTGCCAGCAGCCAAGGCAATAACCCTTCCTACGAGCAGTACTTC. This encodes CASSQGNNPSYEQYF.

The chain carries TRBV29-1 and TRBJ2-7, with a possible D match to TRBD2 (5 bases). Germline lookup yields CDR1 SQVTM and CDR2 ANQGSEA. The CDR3 runs to 14 residues. V lost 1 base and J 0 bases, leaving 10 bases between the germline ends. The DNA of the CDR3 is TGCAGCGTTGAAGTCGGACTCACCTCCTACGAGCAGTACTTC. Protein product: CSVEVGLTSYEQYF.

The rearrangement links TRBV9 to TRBJ1-1; D gene unclear. V dropped 4 bases and J dropped 0 bases, with 4 bases sitting between them. The CDR3 covers 12 residues. CDR1 and CDR2 (germline): SGDLS, YYNGEE. The CDR3 sequence is CASSNMNTEAFF. CDR3 nucleotide sequence: TGTGCCAGCAGCAACATGAACACTGAAGCTTTCTTT.

V and J are TRBV2 and TRBJ2-7, with TRBD1 identical over 7 bases. The CDR3 is 16 residues long. The V and J ends lost 8 bases and 0 bases, in that order; junction bases with no gene match: 13. Germline CDR1 reads SNHLY; CDR2 reads FYNNEI. The CDR3 loop reads CASRRTGAVTSYEQYF. As DNA, the CDR3 is TGTGCCAGCCGAAGAACAGGGGCTGTAACCTCCTACGAGCAGTACTTC.

This sequence joins TRBV11-3 and TRBJ2-7; D is unresolved. The CDR3 extends over 14 amino acids. Germline CDR1 is SGHNT and CDR2 is YENEEA. V lost 1 base and J 2 bases, leaving 9 bases between the germline ends. CDR3 bases: TGTGCCAGCAGCTTAGGAGTAGGAGCCTACGAGCAGTACTTC. Amino acid sequence: CASSLGVGAYEQYF.

Details on this clone: One end of the junction varies from germline; a read error may be responsible. This chain links TRBV7-7 with TRBJ2-2, with 12 bases matching TRBD2. The CDR3 is made up of 16 amino acids. Germline CDR1 and CDR2: SSHAT and FNYEAQ (reference sequence). Here the CDR3 reads CASSSSGGASTGELFF. DNA of the CDR3: TGTGCTAGCAGCTCTAGCGGGGGGGCGAGCACCGGGGAGCTGTTTTTT.

The genes are TRBV7-9 and TRBJ1-3; D remains unclear. This CDR3 has 13 amino acids. V gave up 5 bases and J gave up 4 bases, with 9 bases separating them. CDR1 is SEHNR, CDR2 FQNEAQ, per germline (reference sequence). In DNA, the CDR3 is TGTGCCAGCAGCCCAGCGGGGGGAAACACCATATATTTT. Its protein is CASSPAGGNTIYF.

The V call is TRBV15, the J call TRBJ2-7; 9 nucleotides agree with TRBD1. The CDR3 extends over 15 amino acids. Trimming cost V 0 bases and J 3 bases; bases outside gene matches: 3. CDR1 is LNHNV and CDR2 is YYDKDF in the germline V gene (reference sequence). DNA of the CDR3: TGTGCCACCAGCAGAGATCAGGGACAGGGCTACGAGCAGTACTTC. Encoded protein: CATSRDQGQGYEQYF.

The chain is built from TRBV7-8 and TRBJ1-5; the D is unclear. V was trimmed by 8 bases and J by 4 bases, leaving 18 bases between them. Germline loops: CDR1 SGHVS, CDR2 FQNEAQ. The CDR3 totals 15 residues. The CDR3 protein is CASRYGPSGNQPQHF. In nucleotides, the CDR3 is TGTGCCAGCCGATATGGGCCCAGCGGAAATCAGCCCCAGCATTTT.

The chain joins TRBV7-8 to TRBJ1-5, with TRBD1 matching 9 bases. In germline, CDR1 is SGHVS, CDR2 FQNEAQ. This CDR3 has 15 residues. With 11 bases clipped from V and 2 bases from J, the junction kept 10 bases outside the gene matches. The DNA for the CDR3 is TGTGCCGGAGGGATCAGGACAGGGGGCAATCAGCCCCAGCATTTT. Translated, it gives CAGGIRTGGNQPQHF.

This chain links TRBV29-1 with TRBJ1-2; 7 nucleotides match TRBD1. Germline values: CDR1 SQVTM, CDR2 ANQGSEA. This CDR3 is 14 amino acids long. The V gene end was trimmed by 2 bases and the J gene end by 5 bases; junction bases not matched to a gene: 8. This CDR3 reads CSVESGKGAYGYTF. CDR3 nucleotides: TGCAGCGTTGAATCAGGGAAGGGGGCTTATGGCTACACCTTC. Supplemented by reference TRBV29-1 and TRBJ1-2, the full variable domain reads SAVISQKPSRDICQRGTSLTIQCQVDSQVTMMFWYRQQPGQSLTLIATANQGSEATYESGFVIDKFPISRPNLTFSTLTVSNMSPEDSSIYLCSVESGKGAYGYTFGSGTRLTVV.

For the CDR3, the DNA is TGCGCCAGCAGCTACCGGGGGGGCCAAGAGACCCAGTACTTC. Protein: CASSYRGGQETQYF. This chain joins TRBV5-1 and TRBJ2-5; 8 nucleotides align to TRBD2. CDR3 length: 14 amino acids. Germline CDR1 is SGHRS and CDR2 is YFSETQ. Trimming at V came to 3 bases and at J to 1 base, leaving 2 bases not matched to a gene.

The chain has TRBV7-9 and TRBJ2-5, with TRBD2 identical over 8 bases. V was pared by 1 base and J by 3 bases, with 10 bases of the junction left unmatched. The CDR3 has 17 residues. Germline values: CDR1 SEHNR, CDR2 FQNEAQ (reference sequence). CDR3 amino acids: CASSLGPGGTPKETQYF. The CDR3 DNA follows: TGTGCCAGCAGCTTAGGCCCGGGAGGGACCCCGAAAGAGACCCAGTACTTC.

The chain couples TRBV5-4 to TRBJ1-2; D possibly corresponds to TRBD1 (6 bases). Germline CDR1 and CDR2: SGHNT and YYREEE (reference sequence). This CDR3 comprises 13 residues. V lost 1 base and J 4 bases, leaving 8 bases between the germline ends. DNA for the CDR3: TGTGCCAGCAGCTTGACAGGGACCTATGGCTACACCTTC. It translates to CASSLTGTYGYTF.

This chain connects TRBV5-8 to TRBJ2-5; no reliable D call. Germline CDR1 and CDR2: SGHTS and YDEGEE. The CDR3 is 14 residues long. V dropped 0 bases and J dropped 4 bases, with 10 bases sitting between them. The CDR3 is CASSLGTHRETQYF. The CDR3 DNA sequence: TGTGCCAGCAGCTTGGGAACACACAGAGAGACCCAGTACTTC.

This clone was observed a handful of times. DNA for the CDR3: TGTGCCAGCACAACCGGGACAGGGGCCTACGAGCAGTACTTC. Protein: CASTTGTGAYEQYF. The chain combines TRBV2 with TRBJ2-7, with 10 bases matching TRBD1. V lost 7 bases to trimming and J lost 2 bases; unmatched junction nucleotides: 5. This CDR3 has 14 amino acids. Germline CDR1 SNHLY, CDR2 FYNNEI.

This clone was counted only a few times. The chain combines TRBV9 with TRBJ2-3, with D possibly matching TRBD2 (5 bases). CDR3 length: 14 residues. The V and J ends lost 1 base and 0 bases respectively, with 6 bases between them. Per the germline V gene, CDR1 is SGDLS and CDR2 is YYNGEE. The CDR3 DNA sequence: TGTGCCAGCAGCGTATGGACTAGCACAGATACGCAGTATTTT. Protein: CASSVWTSTDTQYF.

The rearrangement uses TRBV28 and TRBJ1-2, with 10 bases aligning to TRBD1. CDR1 is MDHEN and CDR2 is SYDVKM in the germline V gene. V shed 2 bases, J shed 5 bases, and the junction held 5 bases outside the gene matches. The CDR3 has 15 amino acids. The CDR3 protein is CASSLGTGVGYGYTF. In DNA form, the CDR3 reads TGTGCCAGCAGTTTAGGGACAGGGGTTGGGTATGGCTACACCTTC.

V usage is TRBV5-1 and J usage is TRBJ2-5; TRBD2 is a possible D gene (5 bases). V shed 5 bases and J shed 5 bases, with 16 bases lying between them. Germline V CDR1 and CDR2: SGHRS, YFSETQ. The CDR3 is 14 amino acids. CDR3 in amino acids: CASREDDLWETQYF. CDR3 nucleotide sequence: TGCGCCAGCAGGGAGGATGATCTGTGGGAGACCCAGTACTTC.

The J gene is TRBJ1-2, the V gene TRBV9; D is possibly TRBD1 (5 bases). Trimming took 0 bases from V and 8 from J, leaving 8 bases between them. This CDR3 region has 12 residues. Germline V CDR1 and CDR2: SGDLS, YYNGEE. This CDR3 is CASSVGKGGYTF. The CDR3 region has the DNA TGTGCCAGCAGCGTAGGGAAGGGGGGCTACACCTTC.

The rearrangement links TRBV10-3 to TRBJ2-3; D uncertain. The CDR3 is 13 amino acids. Germline CDR1 reads ENHRY; CDR2 reads SYGVKD. Trimming left V 3 bases short and J 0 bases short, with 4 bases between. The CDR3 DNA reads TGTGCCATCAGTGACCCTAGCACAGATACGCAGTATTTT. Its translation: CAISDPSTDTQYF.

This chain joins TRBV4-2 and TRBJ2-3; 11 nucleotides align to TRBD2. The CDR3 totals 19 residues. From germline, CDR1 is LGHNA and CDR2 YNFKEQ. V dropped 0 bases and J dropped 4; count of bases not matched to a gene: 12. CDR3 bases: TGTGCCAGCAGCCAAGATGGTGGTACGCTAGCGGGGGGTCCAGATACGCAGTATTTT. Protein sequence: CASSQDGGTLAGGPDTQYF.

The chain couples TRBV7-6 to TRBJ2-1; 7 positions match TRBD2. CDR1 is SGHVS, CDR2 FNYEAQ, per germline. The CDR3 is made up of 14 amino acids. The junction had 9 bases not matched to a gene; V was cut back by 4 bases and J by 9 bases. Written as DNA, the CDR3 is TGTGCCAGCAGCTCTATTCGGGGGGAAGGTGAGCAGTTCTTC. Translated: CASSSIRGEGEQFF.

This chain joins TRBV5-1 and TRBJ2-7, with D hard to call. Trimming removed 0 bases from V and 0 bases from J, with 10 bases in between. The CDR3 consists of 15 residues. CDR1 and CDR2 (germline): SGHRS, YFSETQ. CDR3 region: CASSLDPQRSYEQYF. CDR3 nucleotide sequence: TGCGCCAGCAGCTTGGACCCCCAGCGCTCCTACGAGCAGTACTTC.

The chain uses TRBV28 and TRBJ1-2; tentative D call: TRBD1 (6 bases). This CDR3 comprises 13 residues. V was pared by 2 bases and J by 4 bases, with 8 bases between. Germline CDR1 MDHEN, CDR2 SYDVKM. In DNA form, the CDR3 reads TGTGCCAGCAGTTTAGACAGGAGCTATGGCTACACCTTC. Residues: CASSLDRSYGYTF.